These T cell receptor beta chains were read from a single sample in a study of identifying expanded T cells in peripheral blood. The assay was immunoSEQ multiplex PCR, and TCRdb's table has in-frame clones only and misses some. The sample lists around 130,000 clones, about 86% seen once, with more than 7% in the top ten. The sample was blood. These receptors were taken from a person between 18 and 75 years old in good health. Each CDR3 is given with its conserved first and last residue. The order of the fields is CDR3 protein, CDR3 DNA, V gene, J gene, D gene, clone size. D genes are given only for firm matches. Clone size is given for some rows only: seen once, a few or many times, or a class if the clone is expanded.

CDR3: CASSTTGTGLNEQFF; DNA: TGTGCCAGCAGCACCACCGGGACAGGTCTCAATGAGCAGTTCTTC; V: TRBV27; J: TRBJ2-1; D: TRBD1; size: NA
CDR3: CASSLSAGYSYEQYF; DNA: TGTGCCAGCAGCTTAAGCGCTGGGTACTCCTACGAGCAGTACTTC; V: TRBV11-2; J: TRBJ2-7; D: NA; size: NA
CDR3: CASSQGDLAGEETQYF; DNA: TGCGCCAGCAGCCAAGGGGATCTAGCGGGGGAAGAGACCCAGTACTTC; V: TRBV4-1; J: TRBJ2-5; D: TRBD2; size: NA
CDR3: CASSRTKNTGELFF; DNA: TGCGCCAGCAGCCGGACAAAAAACACCGGGGAGCTGTTTTTT; V: TRBV4-1; J: TRBJ2-2; D: NA; size: few
CDR3: CASSQLARQGGGETQYF; DNA: TGCGCCAGCAGCCAGCTGGCTCGACAGGGTGGGGGAGAGACCCAGTACTTC; V: TRBV4-3; J: TRBJ2-5; D: TRBD1; size: NA
CDR3: CASTEGESLHF; DNA: TGTGCCAGCACCGAGGGGGAGTCCCTCCACTTT; V: TRBV25-1; J: TRBJ1-6; D: NA; size: NA
CDR3: CASFTGQGNQPQHF; DNA: TGTGCCAGCTTTACCGGACAGGGCAATCAGCCCCAGCATTTT; V: TRBV6-1; J: TRBJ1-5; D: TRBD1; size: NA
CDR3: CASSQDYGWALTTSGNTIYF; DNA: TGCGCCAGCAGCCAAGATTATGGATGGGCCCTTACTACCTCTGGAAACACCATATATTTT; V: TRBV4-3; J: TRBJ1-3; D: NA; size: NA
CDR3: CASSIGYSGNTIYF; DNA: TGCGCCAGCAGCATAGGATACTCTGGAAACACCATATATTTT; V: TRBV5-1; J: TRBJ1-3; D: NA; size: NA
CDR3: CASSLLDYRTEAFF; DNA: TGTGCCAGCAGCTTACTCGATTATCGCACTGAAGCTTTCTTT; V: TRBV7-9; J: TRBJ1-1; D: NA; size: NA
CDR3: CASSLFGVGNQPQHF; DNA: TGTGCCAGCAGCTTATTTGGGGTGGGCAATCAGCCCCAGCATTTT; V: TRBV7-8; J: TRBJ1-5; D: NA; size: NA
CDR3: CSVGSSPGRAGELFF; DNA: TGCAGCGTTGGTTCCTCACCAGGGAGGGCCGGGGAGCTGTTTTTT; V: TRBV29-1; J: TRBJ2-2; D: TRBD2; size: NA
CDR3: CASSLVGGGTYEQYF; DNA: TGTGCCAGCAGCTTAGTCGGGGGGGGTACCTACGAGCAGTACTTC; V: TRBV7-2; J: TRBJ2-7; D: TRBD2; size: NA
CDR3: CSAPKGETQYF; DNA: TGCAGTGCTCCCAAGGGGGAGACCCAGTACTTC; V: TRBV20-1; J: TRBJ2-5; D: NA; size: once
CDR3: CASSLKRTDNSNQPQHF; DNA: TGTGCCAGCTCACTAAAACGGACAGACAATAGCAATCAGCCCCAGCATTTT; V: TRBV18; J: TRBJ1-5; D: NA; size: NA
CDR3: CASSYDRVGYGYTF; DNA: TGTGCCAGCAGTTACGACAGGGTCGGATATGGCTACACCTTC; V: TRBV6-5; J: TRBJ1-2; D: TRBD1; size: few
CDR3: CASSLTGEPNEKLFF; DNA: TGCGCCAGCAGCTTGACAGGGGAGCCTAATGAAAAACTGTTTTTT; V: TRBV5-1; J: TRBJ1-4; D: TRBD1; size: NA
CDR3: CASREGKEHGYTF; DNA: TGTGCCAGCAGGGAGGGAAAAGAGCATGGCTACACCTTC; V: TRBV6-6; J: TRBJ1-2; D: NA; size: NA
CDR3: CASSPILGDTEAFF; DNA: TGTGCCAGCAGCCCAATCTTAGGGGACACTGAAGCTTTCTTT; V: TRBV7-9; J: TRBJ1-1; D: NA; size: NA
CDR3: CSTQGGVGEKLFF; DNA: TGCAGCACACAAGGAGGGGTGGGTGAAAAACTGTTTTTT; V: TRBV29-1; J: TRBJ1-4; D: NA; size: NA
CDR3: CASSLSGTSGGYEQYF; DNA: TGTGCCAGCAGCTTATCCGGGACTAGCGGGGGCTACGAGCAGTACTTC; V: TRBV7-2; J: TRBJ2-7; D: TRBD2; size: NA
CDR3: CASSVAYEQYF; DNA: TGTGCCAGCAGTGTGGCCTACGAGCAGTACTTC; V: TRBV2; J: TRBJ2-7; D: NA; size: NA
CDR3: CASSLESEVSYNEQFF; DNA: TGTGCCAGCAGCTTGGAGTCGGAGGTTTCCTACAATGAGCAGTTCTTC; V: TRBV5-6; J: TRBJ2-1; D: NA; size: few
CDR3: CASRVQGSYEQYF; DNA: TGTGCCAGCAGGGTACAGGGTTCCTACGAGCAGTACTTC; V: TRBV6-5; J: TRBJ2-7; D: NA; size: NA
CDR3: CASSLLGAWPRGYEQYF; DNA: TGTGCCAGCAGTTTGTTAGGGGCGTGGCCCCGTGGCTACGAGCAGTACTTC; V: TRBV28; J: TRBJ2-7; D: NA; size: once
CDR3: CASSRGLAGAGELFF; DNA: TGCGCCAGCAGCCGTGGACTAGCGGGGGCCGGGGAGCTGTTTTTT; V: TRBV5-1; J: TRBJ2-2; D: TRBD2; size: once
CDR3: CASSFSGGRETQYF; DNA: TGTGCCAGCAGTTTTAGCGGGGGGCGGGAGACCCAGTACTTC; V: TRBV6-6; J: TRBJ2-5; D: TRBD2; size: NA
CDR3: CASSDRTAGTGELFF; DNA: TGTGCCAGCAGTGACCGGACAGCGGGAACCGGGGAGCTGTTTTTT; V: TRBV2; J: TRBJ2-2; D: NA; size: once
CDR3: CAISESRDSFYGYTF; DNA: TGTGCCATCAGTGAGTCGAGGGACAGCTTCTATGGCTACACCTTC; V: TRBV10-3; J: TRBJ1-2; D: TRBD1; size: medium-sized
CDR3: CASSPRGGAGYEQYF; DNA: TGTGCCAGCAGTCCCAGGGGCGGGGCAGGCTACGAGCAGTACTTC; V: TRBV6-5; J: TRBJ2-7; D: NA; size: NA
CDR3: CASSWGGQGPVYTEAFF; DNA: TGTGCCAGCAGCTGGGGGGGACAGGGGCCTGTATACACTGAAGCTTTCTTT; V: TRBV5-4; J: TRBJ1-1; D: TRBD1; size: NA
CDR3: CASSEGQTNNEKLFF; DNA: TGTGCCAGCAGTGAGGGCCAGACGAATAATGAAAAACTGTTTTTT; V: TRBV2; J: TRBJ1-4; D: NA; size: NA
CDR3: CASSLAGSQGGHGELFF; DNA: TGCGCCAGCAGCTTGGCCGGGAGTCAGGGAGGTCACGGGGAGCTGTTTTTT; V: TRBV5-1; J: TRBJ2-2; D: NA; size: NA
CDR3: CASSHGTWETDGYTF; DNA: TGTGCCAGCAGCCACGGGACATGGGAAACCGATGGCTACACCTTC; V: TRBV4-2; J: TRBJ1-2; D: NA; size: NA
CDR3: CASNLAGVLDTQYF; DNA: TGTGCCAGCAACCTAGCGGGAGTTCTAGATACGCAGTATTTT; V: TRBV9; J: TRBJ2-3; D: TRBD2; size: NA
CDR3: CASSLAAGAQGTTGELFF; DNA: TGTGCCAGCAGCTTAGCGGCAGGGGCTCAGGGCACCACCGGGGAGCTGTTTTTT; V: TRBV11-2; J: TRBJ2-2; D: NA; size: NA
CDR3: CASRTGEWSPQHF; DNA: TGTGCCAGCAGAACAGGGGAGTGGAGTCCCCAGCATTTT; V: TRBV2; J: TRBJ1-5; D: TRBD1; size: few
CDR3: CASSEVGGELFF; DNA: TGTGCCAGCAGTGAAGTGGGTGGGGAGCTGTTTTTT; V: TRBV6-4; J: TRBJ2-2; D: NA; size: NA
CDR3: CASSDQGAGELFF; DNA: TGTGCCAGCAGTGACCAAGGCGCCGGGGAGCTGTTTTTT; V: TRBV6-1; J: TRBJ2-2; D: NA; size: NA
CDR3: CASKGLGGHYGYTF; DNA: TGCGCCAGCAAAGGGTTAGGGGGACACTATGGCTACACCTTC; V: TRBV10-2; J: TRBJ1-2; D: NA; size: once
CDR3: CAWSVSGLDQPQHF; DNA: TGTGCCTGGAGTGTATCAGGGCTGGATCAGCCCCAGCATTTT; V: TRBV30; J: TRBJ1-5; D: NA; size: NA
CDR3: CASSKETGWVYEQYF; DNA: TGTGCCAGCAGCAAAGAGACAGGGTGGGTCTACGAGCAGTACTTC; V: TRBV21-1; J: TRBJ2-7; D: NA; size: NA
CDR3: CASSLTRREQFF; DNA: TGTGCCAGCAGCCTTACCCGGCGTGAGCAGTTCTTC; V: TRBV14; J: TRBJ2-1; D: NA; size: NA
CDR3: CASSQERIEQYF; DNA: TGTGCCAGCAGCCAAGAACGGATTGAGCAGTACTTC; V: TRBV14; J: TRBJ2-7; D: NA; size: NA
CDR3: CASSPGQGRTYEQYF; DNA: TGCGCCAGCAGCCCGGGACAGGGCCGAACCTACGAGCAGTACTTC; V: TRBV5-1; J: TRBJ2-7; D: TRBD1; size: NA
CDR3: CASSSGLPETQYF; DNA: TGCGCCAGCAGCTCGGGACTGCCAGAGACCCAGTACTTC; V: TRBV5-1; J: TRBJ2-5; D: NA; size: NA
CDR3: CASSLISSDTQYF; DNA: TGTGCCAGCAGTTTAATAAGTTCAGATACGCAGTATTTT; V: TRBV27; J: TRBJ2-3; D: NA; size: NA
CDR3: CASSQALFSSYNEQFF; DNA: TGTGCCAGCAGCCAAGCGCTCTTTAGCTCCTACAATGAGCAGTTCTTC; V: TRBV14; J: TRBJ2-1; D: NA; size: once
CDR3: CASRGGTSTDTQYF; DNA: TGTGCCAGCAGGGGGGGTACTAGCACAGATACGCAGTATTTT; V: TRBV6-5; J: TRBJ2-3; D: NA; size: NA